Each of the 19 T cell receptor beta chains below was sequenced from the same sample in a study of T cells in pancreatic ductal adenocarcinoma. No neoadjuvant therapy was given to the selected pancreatic ductal adenocarcinoma patients before their surgery. Some clones are missing from TCRdb's copy, which holds only in-frame ones; the method was immunoSEQ multiplex PCR. The table lists about 31,000 clones, approximately 94% of them singletons. Sequenced input: PBMCs. The receptors shown here come from a human donor with pancreatic ductal adenocarcinoma.

This rearrangement joins TRBV7-2 to TRBJ2-7; D possibly matches TRBD1 or TRBD2 (6 bases each). CDR1 and CDR2 from the germline V gene are SGHTA and FQGNSA. The CDR3 has 15 residues. The V end was cut by 5 bases, the J end by 5 bases, with 19 bases between. CDR3 amino acids: CASSPIQGRENEQYF. CDR3 nucleotides: TGTGCCAGCAGCCCAATCCAGGGGCGGGAAAACGAGCAGTACTTC.

The chain carries TRBV6-6 and TRBJ1-1, with D maybe TRBD1 (6 bases). The V gene's germline CDR1 is MNHNY and CDR2 SVGAGI (reference sequence). The length of the CDR3 is 15 residues. V gave up 6 bases and J gave up 0 bases, with 14 bases separating them. CDR3 nucleotide sequence: TGTGCCAGCAGCACTCGGACAGCCATGAACACTGAAGCTTTCTTT. Encoded protein: CASSTRTAMNTEAFF.

This sequence joins TRBV10-3 and TRBJ2-1; 10 bases align to TRBD2. The germline V gene has CDR1 ENHRY and CDR2 SYGVKD. The CDR3 runs 16 residues. J gave up 1 base and V 4 bases, and 4 bases lay outside the gene matches. The CDR3 here is CAISGRLAGSYNEQFF. The CDR3 DNA reads as TGTGCCATCAGTGGGCGACTAGCGGGTTCCTACAATGAGCAGTTCTTC.

The chain uses TRBV6-5 and TRBJ2-7; 9 nucleotides align to TRBD1. This CDR3 region has 15 residues. Losses at the gene ends were 6 bases for V and 5 bases for J; bases not matched to a gene: 11. The germline CDR1 and CDR2 sequences are MNHEY and SVGAGI. The DNA for the CDR3 is TGTGCCAGCAGCCGCAACCGGGACAGGGTTAACGAGCAGTACTTC. Protein: CASSRNRDRVNEQYF.

This chain joins TRBV7-9 and TRBJ1-2; D unclear. The CDR3 contains 14 residues. Germline V CDR1 and CDR2: SEHNR, FQNEAQ (reference sequence). Trimming pared 1 base from V and 4 bases from J, leaving 10 bases between. The CDR3 reads CASSLGTRGYGYTF. In nucleotides, the CDR3 is TGTGCCAGCAGCTTAGGAACTCGGGGCTATGGCTACACCTTC.

The chain is built from TRBV29-1 and TRBJ1-2, with 10 bases lining up with TRBD1. J lost 4 bases, V lost 6 bases, and 14 bases had no gene match. This CDR3 comprises 16 residues. Looked up from germline, CDR1 is SQVTM and CDR2 is ANQGSEA. CDR3 DNA: TGCAGCGTGGAGGGGGCAACCGGGACAGGGGCCTATGGCTACACCTTC. Protein: CSVEGATGTGAYGYTF. The whole variable domain, remainder taken from reference TRBV29-1 and TRBJ1-2, is SAVISQKPSRDICQRGTSLTIQCQVDSQVTMMFWYRQQPGQSLTLIATANQGSEATYESGFVIDKFPISRPNLTFSTLTVSNMSPEDSSIYLCSVEGATGTGAYGYTFGSGTRLTVV.

V is TRBV5-4 and J is TRBJ2-5, with D possibly matching TRBD1 (5 bases). CDR3 length: 15 amino acids. Germline lookup yields CDR1 SGHNT and CDR2 YYREEE (reference sequence). V dropped 3 bases and J dropped 5 bases, with 17 bases sitting between them. The CDR3: CASSSEGDGWETQYF. CDR3 bases: TGTGCCAGCAGCTCAGAAGGGGATGGGTGGGAGACCCAGTACTTC.

Only one count was recorded for this clone. This chain connects TRBV14 to TRBJ2-5, with D perhaps matching TRBD2 (5 bases). CDR3 size: 14 residues. Per the germline V gene, CDR1 is SGHDN and CDR2 is FVKESK. V gave up 1 base and J gave up 4 bases, with 10 bases separating them. The CDR3 nucleotides read TGTGCCAGCAGCCAAGTTGGTCGGGGAGAGACCCAGTACTTC. The encoded protein is CASSQVGRGETQYF.

The V gene is TRBV12-5, the J gene TRBJ2-7; D may match TRBD1 or TRBD2 (5 bases each). CDR3 length: 15 residues. The V gene's germline CDR1 is LGHNT and CDR2 FRNRAP. Deletions cut 0 bases from V and 6 bases from J, with 15 bases between. The CDR3 DNA is TGTGCTAGTGGTTTGGTCCTGGGGGATACGGGCGAGCAGTACTTC. Its protein is CASGLVLGDTGEQYF.

J is TRBJ2-7 and V is TRBV6-5; 8 positions agree with TRBD1. J lost 3 bases, V lost 6 bases, and 7 bases had no gene match. The CDR3 runs to 14 residues. The V gene's germline CDR1 is MNHEY and CDR2 SVGAGI. The CDR3 nucleotides are TGTGCCAGCAGACCTATCACAGGGGGCTACGAGCAGTACTTC. This sequence encodes CASRPITGGYEQYF.

The sample holds one count of this clone. The chain's CDR3 is CASSDVLDNEQFF. The DNA of the CDR3 is TGTGCCAGCAGTGATGTATTGGACAATGAGCAGTTCTTC. The rearrangement joins TRBV9 to TRBJ2-1; D remains ambiguous. Trimming stripped 5 bases from V and 5 bases from J, with 11 bases between. The CDR3 has 13 amino acids. The germline V gene has CDR1 SGDLS and CDR2 YYNGEE. Filled out from reference TRBV9 and TRBJ2-1, the complete variable domain reads DSGVTQTPKHLITATGQRVTLRCSPRSGDLSVYWYQQSLDQGLQFLIQYYNGEERAKGNILERFSAQQFPDLHSELNLSSLELGDSALYFCASSDVLDNEQFFGPGTRLTVL.

The chain has TRBV15 and TRBJ2-7; the match to TRBD2 covers 8 bases. The germline V gene has CDR1 LNHNV and CDR2 YYDKDF (reference sequence). V lost 3 bases and J lost 5; bases outside the gene matches: 9. The CDR3 is made up of 15 amino acids. The CDR3 protein is CATSRYGGATNEQYF. In DNA form, the CDR3 reads TGTGCCACCAGCAGGTACGGGGGGGCTACGAACGAGCAGTACTTC.

The chain has TRBV5-5 and TRBJ2-3; 7 positions agree with TRBD1. Germline V gene lookup returns CDR1 SGHKS and CDR2 YYEKEE (reference sequence). The CDR3 totals 16 residues. Germline trimming cut 3 bases from V and 0 bases from J; bases unmatched to any gene: 7. This CDR3 is CASSSHPGQSTDTQYF. CDR3 DNA sequence: TGTGCCAGCAGCTCCCATCCGGGACAGAGCACAGATACGCAGTATTTT. Full variable domain (outside the CDR3, taken from reference TRBV5-5 and TRBJ2-3): DAGVTQSPTHLIKTRGQQVTLRCSPISGHKSVSWYQQVLGQGPQFIFQYYEKEERGRGNFPDRFSARQFPNYSSELNVNALLLGDSALYLCASSSHPGQSTDTQYFGPGTRLTVL.

The chain combines TRBV4-1 with TRBJ2-5, with D possibly matching TRBD1 (9 bases). V gave up 0 bases and J gave up 0 bases, with 14 bases separating them. Germline V gene sequence: CDR1 MGHRA, CDR2 YSYEKL. This CDR3 has 17 amino acids. CDR3 in amino acids: CASSQERGDRDQETQYF. CDR3 DNA: TGCGCCAGCAGCCAAGAGCGGGGGGACAGGGACCAAGAGACCCAGTACTTC.

The rearrangement links TRBV4-1 to TRBJ2-3; tentatively, D is TRBD2 (6 bases). V was trimmed by 4 bases and J by 4 bases, leaving 9 bases between them. This CDR3 comprises 13 residues. CDR1 is MGHRA and CDR2 is YSYEKL in the germline V gene. In DNA, the CDR3 is TGCGCCAGCAGCCGCCCGGGAGCAGATACGCAGTATTTT. Translated: CASSRPGADTQYF.

The chain combines TRBV5-8 with TRBJ2-5; D is unclear. Germline CDR1 is SGHTS and CDR2 is YDEGEE. V gave up 5 bases and J gave up 7 bases, with 0 bases separating them. There are 8 residues in the CDR3. CDR3 amino acids: CASRTQYF. The CDR3 nucleotides are TGTGCCAGCAGGACCCAGTACTTC.

The genes are TRBV2 and TRBJ2-7; D not resolved. V shed 7 bases and J shed 1 base, with 14 bases lying between them. Germline V CDR1 and CDR2: SNHLY, FYNNEI. This CDR3 comprises 14 residues. The CDR3 spells CASTLTYLSYEQYF. CDR3 DNA sequence: TGTGCCAGCACCCTGACTTATTTATCCTACGAGCAGTACTTC.

The chain combines TRBV27 with TRBJ2-5; D may be TRBD2 (7 bases). Germline loops: CDR1 MNHEY, CDR2 SMNVEV (reference sequence). The CDR3 length is 16 residues. V lost 6 bases, J lost 4 bases, and 21 bases lay in between. The CDR3 region is CASSWQGRGFSETQYF. The CDR3 nucleotides read TGTGCCAGCAGCTGGCAGGGGAGGGGGTTCTCAGAGACCCAGTACTTC.

V usage is TRBV11-2 and J usage is TRBJ1-1; D is undetermined. V was shortened by 5 bases and J by 4 bases, with 8 bases between the two germline ends. The germline CDR1 and CDR2 sequences are SGHAT and FQNNGV. CDR3 length: 12 amino acids. The CDR3, as DNA: TGTGCCAGCAGCGAGCTTGGCACTGAAGCTTTCTTT. Encoded protein: CASSELGTEAFF.